The 30 T cell receptor beta chains reported below all come from one sample, sequenced in a study of blood T cell repertoires in COVID-19. The table came from immunoSEQ multiplex PCR; TCRdb's copy has only in-frame clones and leaves some out. The sample lists approximately 61,000 clones; over 80% were seen once. Sequenced sample: peripheral blood. These receptors came from a man aged 70 or older with acute or convalescent COVID-19.

The count of this clone is one. The chain couples TRBV2 to TRBJ2-1, with 8 bases that match TRBD1. V lost 6 bases to trimming and J lost 7 bases; unmatched junction nucleotides: 11. CDR1 and CDR2 from the germline V gene are SNHLY and FYNNEI. The CDR3 spans 15 residues. As DNA, the CDR3 is TGTGCCAGCAGCCTAGGACAGGGTAGTACAAATGAGCAGTTCTTC. Protein: CASSLGQGSTNEQFF. Based on the CDR3 plus reference TRBV2 and TRBJ2-1, the full variable domain is EPEVTQTPSHQVTQMGQEVILRCVPISNHLYFYWYRQILGQKVEFLVSFYNNEISEKSEIFDDQFSVERPDGSNFTLKIRSTKLEDSAMYFCASSLGQGSTNEQFFGPGTRLTVL.

The chain couples TRBV18 to TRBJ2-2; TRBD1 matches at 9 bases. This CDR3 has 15 residues. Germline V gene lookup returns CDR1 KGHSH and CDR2 LQKENI. V gave up 2 bases and J gave up 4 bases; unmatched junction bases: 2. For the CDR3, the DNA is TGTGCCAGCTCACCAGGGACAGGGACCACCGGGGAGCTGTTTTTT. It translates to CASSPGTGTTGELFF.

The chain links TRBV9 to TRBJ1-1, with TRBD1 as a possible D gene (5 bases). Trimming shortened V by 5 bases and J by 5 bases, and 16 bases separated the two germline ends. There are 14 residues in the CDR3. Germline CDR1 and CDR2: SGDLS and YYNGEE. The CDR3 sequence is CASSLLQVRTEAFF. Written as DNA, the CDR3 is TGTGCCAGCAGTCTTTTACAGGTGCGGACTGAAGCTTTCTTT.

The chain links TRBV6-5 to TRBJ2-5; 7 nucleotides line up with TRBD1. The CDR3 runs to 13 residues. With V trimmed by 6 bases and J by 3 bases, 4 bases remained unmatched. Germline V gives CDR1 MNHEY, CDR2 SVGAGI. The DNA for the CDR3 is TGTGCCAGCAGATGGCAGGGGGAAGAGACCCAGTACTTC. Amino acids: CASRWQGEETQYF.

The sample holds a few counts of this clone. This chain uses TRBV6-5 with TRBJ1-1; D might be TRBD1 (5 bases). This CDR3 comprises 15 residues. Germline V lookup: CDR1 MNHEY, CDR2 SVGAGI. Trimming removed 1 base from V and 4 bases from J, with 13 bases in between. CDR3 amino acids: CASSYFGVGGTEAFF. For the CDR3, the DNA is TGTGCCAGCAGTTACTTTGGGGTCGGGGGCACTGAAGCTTTCTTT.

The J gene is TRBJ1-3, the V gene TRBV7-9, with D hard to call. The CDR3 totals 18 residues. Germline CDR1 is SEHNR and CDR2 is FQNEAQ (reference sequence). V dropped 1 base and J dropped 4 bases, with 20 bases sitting between them. CDR3: CASSLVVRTREKGNTIYF. The CDR3, as DNA: TGTGCCAGCAGCTTAGTAGTCCGTACTCGGGAGAAAGGAAACACCATATATTTT.

The chain carries TRBV7-2 and TRBJ2-2; D may be TRBD2 (5 bases). V was shortened by 5 bases and J by 7 bases, with 8 bases between the two germline ends. Germline CDR1 is SGHTA and CDR2 is FQGNSA. The CDR3 totals 12 residues. This CDR3 reads CASSPGSGELFF. Here the CDR3 DNA reads TGTGCCAGCAGCCCTGGGAGCGGGGAGCTGTTTTTT.

The rearrangement links TRBV11-1 to TRBJ2-5, with D possibly matching TRBD1 (6 bases). CDR1 and CDR2 (germline): SGHAT, FQDESV (reference sequence). The CDR3 is 15 amino acids. V was clipped by 5 bases and J by 4 bases, with 17 bases between them. The CDR3 region has the DNA TGTGCCAGCAGCACCTACGGCAGGGGATCAGAGACCCAGTACTTC. This codes for CASSTYGRGSETQYF.

The J gene is TRBJ1-5, the V gene TRBV20-1, with unresolved D. Trimming took 6 bases from V and 2 from J, leaving 2 bases between them. The CDR3 runs 10 residues. Germline V CDR1 and CDR2: DFQATT, SNEGSKA (reference sequence). This CDR3 reads CSAGNQPQHF. CDR3 in DNA: TGCAGTGCCGGCAATCAGCCCCAGCATTTT.

The chain uses TRBV4-2 and TRBJ2-1, with a tentative D call TRBD2 (6 bases). V was trimmed by 0 bases and J by 4 bases, leaving 10 bases between them. This CDR3 spans 15 amino acids. The V gene's germline CDR1 is LGHNA and CDR2 YNFKEQ. The CDR3: CASSQESGQYNEQFF. The CDR3, as DNA: TGTGCCAGCAGCCAAGAGAGCGGGCAATACAATGAGCAGTTCTTC.

This clone was detected once. The CDR3 loop reads CASSPIDRGLEKLFF. The CDR3 DNA reads TGTGCCAGCAGCCCCATCGACAGGGGCCTTGAAAAACTGTTTTTT. V is TRBV9 and J is TRBJ1-4; 8 positions agree with TRBD1. Trimming took 4 bases from V and 7 from J; bases not matched to a gene: 9. Looked up from germline, CDR1 is SGDLS and CDR2 is YYNGEE. CDR3 length equals 15 residues.

The rearrangement uses TRBV2 and TRBJ2-1; possible D gene TRBD2, 6 bases. CDR3 length: 14 residues. Trimming shortened V by 10 bases and J by 8 bases, and 21 bases separated the two germline ends. Per germline, CDR1 SNHLY and CDR2 FYNNEI. The CDR3 loop reads CATRPGLPNHEQFF. CDR3 bases: TGTGCCACTAGACCGGGACTCCCAAACCATGAGCAGTTCTTC.

CDR3 sequence: CASSFPGVVGYTF. DNA of the CDR3: TGTGCCAGCAGCTTCCCCGGGGTTGTTGGCTACACCTTC. The chain joins TRBV5-6 to TRBJ1-2; D not resolved. Germline V gene sequence: CDR1 SGHDT, CDR2 YYEEEE. The CDR3 totals 13 residues. The V end was cut by 2 bases, the J end by 7 bases, with 12 bases between. Drawing the rest from reference TRBV5-6 and TRBJ1-2, the complete variable domain is DAGVTQSPTHLIKTRGQQVTLRCSPKSGHDTVSWYQQALGQGPQFIFQYYEEEERQRGNFPDRFSGHQFPNYSSELNVNALLLGDSALYLCASSFPGVVGYTFGSGTRLTVV.

J is TRBJ1-2 and V is TRBV5-5; no firm D call. The V gene lost 1 base and the J gene lost 2 bases, with 6 bases spanning the gap. This CDR3 has 13 residues. CDR1 and CDR2 from the germline V gene are SGHKS and YYEKEE (reference sequence). This CDR3 reads CASSLYLNYGYTF. CDR3 DNA sequence: TGTGCCAGCAGCTTGTATCTGAACTATGGCTACACCTTC.

This clone was seen just once. The chain uses TRBV5-1 and TRBJ2-7; possibly TRBD2 for D (6 bases). The V end lost 3 bases, the J end lost 3 bases, and 16 bases lay between the germline ends. CDR1 and CDR2 (germline): SGHRS, YFSETQ. This CDR3 region has 15 residues. CDR3 loop: CASSSEGRIDYEQYF. In DNA form, the CDR3 reads TGCGCCAGCAGCTCGGAGGGCAGGATAGACTACGAGCAGTACTTC.

This sequence joins TRBV5-1 and TRBJ1-1; the match to TRBD1 covers 8 bases. Germline V CDR1 and CDR2: SGHRS, YFSETQ. J lost 0 bases, V lost 4 bases, and 5 bases had no gene match. This CDR3 region has 15 residues. CDR3 in amino acids: CASSRDRSMNTEAFF. Written as DNA, the CDR3 is TGCGCCAGCAGCCGGGACAGGTCCATGAACACTGAAGCTTTCTTT. The full variable domain, with the rest looked up from reference TRBV5-1 and TRBJ1-1, is KAGVTQTPRYLIKTRGQQVTLSCSPISGHRSVSWYQQTPGQGLQFLFEYFSETQRNKGNFPGRFSGRQFSNSRSEMNVSTLELGDSALYLCASSRDRSMNTEAFFGQGTRLTVV.

The chain recombines TRBV9 with TRBJ1-1, with a weak D call TRBD1 (5 bases). The CDR3 has 15 amino acids. Germline V lookup: CDR1 SGDLS, CDR2 YYNGEE. V lost 4 bases and J 5 bases, leaving 18 bases between the germline ends. This CDR3 reads CASSTATGRSTEAFF. CDR3 nucleotide sequence: TGTGCCAGCAGCACCGCAACAGGCCGGTCTACTGAAGCTTTCTTT.

Only one count was recorded for this clone. V and J are TRBV28 and TRBJ2-1; the D gene is possibly TRBD1 (5 bases). This CDR3 is built from 15 residues. The V end was cut by 6 bases, the J end by 5 bases, with 17 bases between. Germline loops: CDR1 MDHEN, CDR2 SYDVKM. CDR3 loop: CASSETVNDHNEQFF. CDR3 DNA sequence: TGTGCCAGCAGCGAGACAGTCAATGACCACAATGAGCAGTTCTTC.

The J gene is TRBJ1-5, the V gene TRBV5-1; 8 nucleotides align to TRBD1. Germline CDR1 reads SGHRS; CDR2 reads YFSETQ. V gave up 1 base and J gave up 5 bases; unmatched junction bases: 2. This CDR3 region has 14 residues. Written as DNA, the CDR3 is TGCGCCAGCAGCTTGCAGGGGGCGGATCAGCCCCAGCATTTT. Protein: CASSLQGADQPQHF.

The V and J genes are TRBV15 and TRBJ1-1; D is perhaps TRBD1 (5 bases). Germline CDR1 LNHNV, CDR2 YYDKDF (reference sequence). The CDR3 spans 14 residues. Trimming removed 2 bases at V and 2 bases at J, with 9 bases between. Here the CDR3 DNA reads TGTGCCACCAGCAGACCTACAGGTAACACTGAAGCTTTCTTT. This translates into CATSRPTGNTEAFF.

The J gene is TRBJ1-5, the V gene TRBV6-2 or TRBV6-3; perhaps TRBD1 as D (6 bases). V was pared by 6 bases and J by 9 bases, with 21 bases between. The CDR3 totals 15 residues. Germline V gene sequence: CDR1 MNHEY, CDR2 SVGEGT. The CDR3 coding sequence is TGTGCCAGCAGCCCAGCACCCCAGGGGACGACGCCCCAGCATTTT. This translates into CASSPAPQGTTPQHF.

V is TRBV25-1 and J is TRBJ2-3; no reliable D call. V was shortened by 1 base and J by 6 bases, with 14 bases between the two germline ends. This CDR3 spans 15 amino acids. Germline CDR1 MGHDK, CDR2 SYGVNS. The CDR3 nucleotides read TGTGCCAGCAGTGAATTTTACGGAGCCGGCGATACGCAGTATTTT. Translated: CASSEFYGAGDTQYF.

This clone was seen a single time. The chain has TRBV7-9 and TRBJ2-1, with TRBD2 matching over 7 bases. The CDR3 runs to 16 residues. In germline, CDR1 is SEHNR, CDR2 FQNEAQ (reference sequence). V lost 2 bases, J lost 7 bases, and 11 bases stayed unmatched. The CDR3 is CASSLWSGTANNEQFF. CDR3 nucleotide sequence: TGTGCCAGCAGCTTATGGAGCGGGACGGCGAATAATGAGCAGTTCTTC.

The genes are TRBV5-1 and TRBJ1-5; TRBD1 agrees at 8 bases. Trimming cost V 7 bases and J 0 bases; bases outside gene matches: 6. The CDR3 is 15 amino acids. Germline V gene data show CDR1 as SGHRS and CDR2 as YFSETQ. This chain's CDR3 is CASRTGPYSNQPQHF. Here the CDR3 DNA reads TGCGCCAGCCGGACAGGGCCTTATAGCAATCAGCCCCAGCATTTT.

V gene TRBV7-9 combines with J gene TRBJ2-7; TRBD2 agrees at 8 bases. J was trimmed by 5 bases and V by 5 bases; bases with no gene match: 11. There are 15 residues in the CDR3. Looked up from germline, CDR1 is SEHNR and CDR2 is FQNEAQ (reference sequence). The CDR3 DNA is TGTGCCAGCAGCGAATTCCGGGGGGGCGAGAACGAGCAGTACTTC. This sequence encodes CASSEFRGGENEQYF.

The rearrangement links TRBV3-1 (or the pseudogene TRBV3-2) to TRBJ1-1, with a weak D call TRBD1 (5 bases). This CDR3 contains 16 residues. V was trimmed by 3 bases and J by 6 bases, leaving 20 bases between them. CDR1 is LGHDT and CDR2 is YNNKEL in the germline V gene (reference sequence). The chain's CDR3 is CASSHLPAGKGPEAFF. CDR3 nucleotide sequence: TGTGCCAGCAGCCACCTACCGGCAGGGAAGGGGCCTGAAGCTTTCTTT.

The chain joins TRBV6-6 to TRBJ2-7; D perhaps matches TRBD2 (5 bases). V lost 6 bases, J lost 4 bases, and 22 bases lay in between. CDR3 size: 16 residues. Germline CDR1 reads MNHNY; CDR2 reads SVGAGI (reference sequence). The CDR3 reads CASRGLAGSEVYEQYF. CDR3 sequence (DNA): TGTGCCAGCAGGGGCCTTGCGGGTAGCGAGGTTTACGAGCAGTACTTC.

The chain combines TRBV18 with TRBJ2-3; D might be TRBD2 (6 bases). This CDR3 is built from 16 residues. Germline loops: CDR1 KGHSH, CDR2 LQKENI. Trimming took 5 bases from V and 3 from J, leaving 18 bases between them. CDR3: CASSGSYSGETDTQYF. In nucleotides, the CDR3 is TGTGCCAGCTCAGGTTCCTATAGCGGAGAAACAGATACGCAGTATTTT.

The chain has TRBV28 and TRBJ2-7; TRBD1 agrees at 11 bases. This CDR3 is 15 amino acids long. The V and J ends lost 5 bases and 4 bases, in that order; junction bases with no gene match: 7. CDR1 MDHEN and CDR2 SYDVKM come from the germline V gene. CDR3 sequence: CASSPPGTGGYEQYF. The CDR3 DNA reads TGTGCCAGCAGTCCTCCCGGGACAGGGGGGTACGAGCAGTACTTC.

The chain links TRBV2 to TRBJ1-4; TRBD1 matches 9 bases. Per the germline V gene, CDR1 is SNHLY and CDR2 is FYNNEI. This CDR3 comprises 17 residues. Trimming at V came to 7 bases and at J to 0 bases, leaving 9 bases not matched to a gene. CDR3 protein: CASILGGQGPTNEKLFF. Written as DNA, the CDR3 is TGTGCCAGCATCCTGGGGGGACAGGGCCCAACTAATGAAAAACTGTTTTTT.